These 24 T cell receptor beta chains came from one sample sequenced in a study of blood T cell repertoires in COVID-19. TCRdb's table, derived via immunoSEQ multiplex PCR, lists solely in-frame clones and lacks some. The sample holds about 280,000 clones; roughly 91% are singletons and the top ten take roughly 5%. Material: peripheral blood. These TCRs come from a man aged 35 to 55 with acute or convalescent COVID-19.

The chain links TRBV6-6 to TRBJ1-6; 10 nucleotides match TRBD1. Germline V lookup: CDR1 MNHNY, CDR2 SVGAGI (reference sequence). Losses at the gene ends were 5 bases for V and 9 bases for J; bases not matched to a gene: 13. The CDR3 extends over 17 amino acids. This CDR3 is CASSPRGSGTGVSPLHF. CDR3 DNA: TGTGCCAGCAGTCCCCGAGGGTCGGGGACAGGGGTTTCACCCCTCCACTTT.

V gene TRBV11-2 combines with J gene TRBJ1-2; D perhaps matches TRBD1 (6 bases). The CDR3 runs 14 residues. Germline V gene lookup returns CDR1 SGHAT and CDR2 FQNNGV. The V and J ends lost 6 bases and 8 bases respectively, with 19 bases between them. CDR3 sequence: CASRAIGTRNGYTF. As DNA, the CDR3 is TGTGCCAGCAGGGCCATAGGGACACGTAACGGCTACACCTTC.

The CDR3 here is CASSLERMDEQYF. The CDR3 coding sequence is TGCGCCAGCAGCTTGGAGAGGATGGACGAGCAGTACTTC. V gene TRBV5-1 combines with J gene TRBJ2-7, with D unclear. The germline V gene has CDR1 SGHRS and CDR2 YFSETQ. Trimming shortened V by 0 bases and J by 5 bases, and 9 bases separated the two germline ends. The CDR3 has 13 residues.

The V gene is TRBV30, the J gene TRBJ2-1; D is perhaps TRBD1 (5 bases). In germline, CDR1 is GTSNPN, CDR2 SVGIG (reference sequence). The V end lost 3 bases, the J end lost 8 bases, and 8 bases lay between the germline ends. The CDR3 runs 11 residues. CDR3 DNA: TGTGCCTGGAGGTGGGGCTATGAGCAGTTCTTC. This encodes CAWRWGYEQFF. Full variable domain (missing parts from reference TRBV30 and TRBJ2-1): SQTIHQWPATLVQPVGSPLSLECTVEGTSNPNLYWYRQAAGRGLQLLFYSVGIGQISSEVPQNLSASRPQDRQFILSSKKLLLSDSGFYLCAWRWGYEQFFGPGTRLTVL.

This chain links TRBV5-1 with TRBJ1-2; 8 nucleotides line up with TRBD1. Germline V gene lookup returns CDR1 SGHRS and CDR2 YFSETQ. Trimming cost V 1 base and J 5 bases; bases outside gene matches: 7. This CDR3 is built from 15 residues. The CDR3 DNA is TGCGCCAGCAGCTTGTTTGGGACAGGAGGTTATGGCTACACCTTC. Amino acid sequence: CASSLFGTGGYGYTF.

DNA of the CDR3: TGTGCCAGCAGTCCCAGGAGGCGGGTAGCAAATCAGCCCCAGCATTTT. It is translated as CASSPRRRVANQPQHF. The chain recombines TRBV6-2 or TRBV6-3 with TRBJ1-5; D not resolved. Germline CDR1 and CDR2: MNHEY and SVGEGT. Trimming removed 5 bases from V and 4 bases from J, with 18 bases in between. This CDR3 has 16 amino acids.

The CDR3 loop reads CASSEGQGYTEAFF. The CDR3 DNA sequence: TGCGCCAGCAGCGAGGGACAGGGGTACACTGAAGCTTTCTTT. The V and J genes are TRBV5-1 and TRBJ1-1, with 10 bases identical to TRBD1. The CDR3 has 14 residues. Germline V CDR1 and CDR2: SGHRS, YFSETQ. Trimming removed 4 bases from V and 3 bases from J; junction bases left unmatched: 3.

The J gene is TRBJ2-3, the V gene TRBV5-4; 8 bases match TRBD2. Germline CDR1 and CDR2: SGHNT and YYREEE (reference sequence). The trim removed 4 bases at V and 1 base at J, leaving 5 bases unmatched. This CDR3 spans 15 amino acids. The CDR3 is CASSGGSGGTDTQYF. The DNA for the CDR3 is TGTGCCAGCAGCGGGGGTAGCGGGGGCACAGATACGCAGTATTTT.

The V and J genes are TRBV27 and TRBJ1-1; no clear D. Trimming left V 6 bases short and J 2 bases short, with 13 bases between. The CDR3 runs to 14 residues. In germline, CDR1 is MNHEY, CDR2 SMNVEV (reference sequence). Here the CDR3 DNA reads TGTGCCAGCAGGCCCTTAAGAGGAAACACTGAAGCTTTCTTT. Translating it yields CASRPLRGNTEAFF.

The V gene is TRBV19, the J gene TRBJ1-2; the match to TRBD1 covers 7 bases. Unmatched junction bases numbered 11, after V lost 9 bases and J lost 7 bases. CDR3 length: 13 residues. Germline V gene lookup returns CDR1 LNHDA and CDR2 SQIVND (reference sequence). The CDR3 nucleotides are TGTGCCAGCCAAAACCTGCAGGGGGTTGGCTACACCTTC. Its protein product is CASQNLQGVGYTF.

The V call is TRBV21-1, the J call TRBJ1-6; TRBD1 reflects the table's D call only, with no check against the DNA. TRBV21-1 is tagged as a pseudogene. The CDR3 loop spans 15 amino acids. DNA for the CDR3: TGTGCCACCCGATACAGTCCTACAGGGAGTTCACCCCTCCACTTT. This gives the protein CATRYSPTGSSPLHF.

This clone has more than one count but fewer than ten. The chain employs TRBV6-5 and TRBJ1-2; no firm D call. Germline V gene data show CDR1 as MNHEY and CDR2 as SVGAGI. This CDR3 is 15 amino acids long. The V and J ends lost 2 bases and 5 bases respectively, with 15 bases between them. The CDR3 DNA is TGTGCCAGCAGTTACGGAGGTACGCTTGAATATGGCTACACCTTC. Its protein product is CASSYGGTLEYGYTF.

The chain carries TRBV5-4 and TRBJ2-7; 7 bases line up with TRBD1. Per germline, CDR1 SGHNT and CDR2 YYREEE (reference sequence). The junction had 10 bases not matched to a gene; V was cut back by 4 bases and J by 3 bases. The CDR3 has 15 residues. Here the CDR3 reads CASSVQPGQSYEQYF. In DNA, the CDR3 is TGTGCCAGCAGCGTACAGCCGGGACAGAGCTACGAGCAGTACTTC.

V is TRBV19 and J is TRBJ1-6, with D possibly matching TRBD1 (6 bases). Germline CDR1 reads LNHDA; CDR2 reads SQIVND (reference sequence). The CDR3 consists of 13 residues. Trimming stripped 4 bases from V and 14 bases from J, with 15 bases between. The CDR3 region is CASSTTGSGALHF. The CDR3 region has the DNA TGTGCCAGTAGTACAACAGGGTCCGGTGCCCTCCACTTT.

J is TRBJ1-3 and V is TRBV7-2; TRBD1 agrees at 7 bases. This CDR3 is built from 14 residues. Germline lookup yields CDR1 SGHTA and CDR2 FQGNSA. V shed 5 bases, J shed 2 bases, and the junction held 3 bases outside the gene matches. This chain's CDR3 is CASSLGTAGNTIYF. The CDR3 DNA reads TGTGCCAGCAGCCTCGGGACAGCTGGAAACACCATATATTTT.

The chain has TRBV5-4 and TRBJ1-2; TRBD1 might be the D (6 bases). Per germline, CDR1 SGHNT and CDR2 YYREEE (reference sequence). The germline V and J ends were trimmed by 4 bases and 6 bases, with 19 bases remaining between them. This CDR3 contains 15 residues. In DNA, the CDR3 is TGTGCCAGCAGCAGTCCTTATCAGGGGCTGAATGGCTACACCTTC. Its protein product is CASSSPYQGLNGYTF.

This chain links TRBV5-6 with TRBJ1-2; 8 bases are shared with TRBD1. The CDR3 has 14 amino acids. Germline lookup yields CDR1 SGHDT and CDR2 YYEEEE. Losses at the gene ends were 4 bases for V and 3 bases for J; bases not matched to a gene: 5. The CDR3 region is CASSEDRVHYGYTF. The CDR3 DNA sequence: TGTGCCAGCAGCGAGGACAGGGTCCACTATGGCTACACCTTC.

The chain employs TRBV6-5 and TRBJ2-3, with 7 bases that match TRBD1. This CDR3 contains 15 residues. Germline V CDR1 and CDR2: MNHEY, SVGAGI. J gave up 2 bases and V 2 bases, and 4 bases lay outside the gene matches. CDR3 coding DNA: TGTGCCAGCAGTTACAGGGGGCGAGACACAGATACGCAGTATTTT. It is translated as CASSYRGRDTDTQYF.

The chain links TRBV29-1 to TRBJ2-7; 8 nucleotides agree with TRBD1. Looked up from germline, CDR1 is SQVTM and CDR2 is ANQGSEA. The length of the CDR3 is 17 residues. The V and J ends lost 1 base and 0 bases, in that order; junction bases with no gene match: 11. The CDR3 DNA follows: TGCAGCGTTGAAGGGGCCCAGGGGGCGTCCCCCTCCTACGAGCAGTACTTC. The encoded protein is CSVEGAQGASPSYEQYF.

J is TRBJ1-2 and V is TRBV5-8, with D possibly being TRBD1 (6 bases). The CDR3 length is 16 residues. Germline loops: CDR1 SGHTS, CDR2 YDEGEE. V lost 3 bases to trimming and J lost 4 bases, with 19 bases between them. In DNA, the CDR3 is TGTGCCAGCAGCTCTCTCGGGTACAGGGCTCTCTATGGCTACACCTTC. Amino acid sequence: CASSSLGYRALYGYTF.

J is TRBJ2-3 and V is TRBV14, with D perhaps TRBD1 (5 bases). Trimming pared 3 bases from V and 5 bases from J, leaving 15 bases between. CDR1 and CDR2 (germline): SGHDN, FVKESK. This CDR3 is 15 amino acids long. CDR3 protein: CASSHELGAGDTQYF. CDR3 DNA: TGTGCCAGCAGCCATGAGTTAGGGGCAGGAGATACGCAGTATTTT.

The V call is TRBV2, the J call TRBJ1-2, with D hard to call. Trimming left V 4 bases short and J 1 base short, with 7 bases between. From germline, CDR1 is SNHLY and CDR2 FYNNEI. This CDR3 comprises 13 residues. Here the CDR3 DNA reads TGTGCCAGCAGTGGCGGATTTAACTATGGCTACACCTTC. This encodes CASSGGFNYGYTF.

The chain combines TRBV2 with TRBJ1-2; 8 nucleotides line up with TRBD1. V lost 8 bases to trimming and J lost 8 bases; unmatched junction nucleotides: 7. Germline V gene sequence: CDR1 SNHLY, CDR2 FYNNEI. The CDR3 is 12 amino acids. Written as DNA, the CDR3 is TGTGCCAGCGGCAGGACAGGGCAGGGCTACACCTTC. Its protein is CASGRTGQGYTF.

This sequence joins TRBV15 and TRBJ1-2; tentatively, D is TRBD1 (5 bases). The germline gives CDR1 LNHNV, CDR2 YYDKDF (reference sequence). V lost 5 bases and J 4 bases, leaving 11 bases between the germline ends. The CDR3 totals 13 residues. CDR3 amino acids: CATSGGVGYGYTF. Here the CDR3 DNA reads TGTGCCACCAGCGGGGGGGTAGGCTATGGCTACACCTTC.